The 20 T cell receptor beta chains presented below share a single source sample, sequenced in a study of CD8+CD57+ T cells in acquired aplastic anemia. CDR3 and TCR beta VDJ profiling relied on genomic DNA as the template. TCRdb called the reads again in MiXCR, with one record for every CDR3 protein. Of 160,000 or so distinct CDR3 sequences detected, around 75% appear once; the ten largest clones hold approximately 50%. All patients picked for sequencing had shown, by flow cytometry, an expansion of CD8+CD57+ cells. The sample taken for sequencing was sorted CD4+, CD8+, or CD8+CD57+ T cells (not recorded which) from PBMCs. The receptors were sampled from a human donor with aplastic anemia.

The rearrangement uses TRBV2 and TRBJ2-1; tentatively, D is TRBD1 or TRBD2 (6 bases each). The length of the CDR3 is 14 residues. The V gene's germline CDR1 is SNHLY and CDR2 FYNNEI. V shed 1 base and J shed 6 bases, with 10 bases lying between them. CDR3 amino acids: CASSEVGGPNEQFF. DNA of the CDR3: TGTGCCAGCAGTGAAGTCGGGGGCCCCAATGAGCAGTTCTTC.

The CDR3 protein is CASSEQMEAYEQYF. The CDR3 DNA sequence: TGTGCCAGTAGTGAACAAATGGAGGCCTACGAGCAGTACTTC. The V and J genes are TRBV7-2 and TRBJ2-7; weak D call: TRBD2 (5 bases). V lost 9 bases to trimming and J lost 2 bases, with 17 bases between them. Germline V gene sequence: CDR1 SGHTA, CDR2 FQGNSA. CDR3 length: 14 residues. The complete variable domain, with remaining parts taken from reference TRBV7-2 and TRBJ2-7, reads GAGVSQSPSNKVTEKGKDVELRCDPISGHTALYWYRQSLGQGLEFLIYFQGNSAPDKSGLPSDRFSAERTGGSVSTLTIQRTQQEDSAVYLCASSEQMEAYEQYFGPGTRLTVT.

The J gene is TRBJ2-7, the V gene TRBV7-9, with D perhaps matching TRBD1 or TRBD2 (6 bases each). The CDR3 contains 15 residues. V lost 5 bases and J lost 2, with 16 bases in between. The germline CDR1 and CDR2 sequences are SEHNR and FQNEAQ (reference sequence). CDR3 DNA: TGTGCCAGCAGCCCCGGAGGGGGGCGAACCTACGAGCAGTACTTC. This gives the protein CASSPGGGRTYEQYF.

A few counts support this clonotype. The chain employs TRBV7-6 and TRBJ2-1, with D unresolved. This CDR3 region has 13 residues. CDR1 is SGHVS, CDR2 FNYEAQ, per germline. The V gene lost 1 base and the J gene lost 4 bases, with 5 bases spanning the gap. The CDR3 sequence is CASSLDLYNEQFF. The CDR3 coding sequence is TGTGCCAGCAGCTTAGACTTATACAATGAGCAGTTCTTC.

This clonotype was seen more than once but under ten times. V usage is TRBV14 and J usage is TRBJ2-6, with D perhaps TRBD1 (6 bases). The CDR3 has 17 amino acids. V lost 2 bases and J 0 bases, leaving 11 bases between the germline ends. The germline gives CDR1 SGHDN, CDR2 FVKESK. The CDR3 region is CASSQTTGFSGANVLTF. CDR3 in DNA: TGTGCCAGCAGCCAAACGACAGGATTCTCTGGGGCCAACGTCCTGACTTTC.

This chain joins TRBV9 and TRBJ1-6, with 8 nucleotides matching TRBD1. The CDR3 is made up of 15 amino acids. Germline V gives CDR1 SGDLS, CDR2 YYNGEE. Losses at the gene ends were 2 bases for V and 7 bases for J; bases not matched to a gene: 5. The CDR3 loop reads CASSVRTGQNSPLHF. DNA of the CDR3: TGTGCCAGCAGCGTGCGGACAGGGCAGAATTCACCCCTCCACTTT.

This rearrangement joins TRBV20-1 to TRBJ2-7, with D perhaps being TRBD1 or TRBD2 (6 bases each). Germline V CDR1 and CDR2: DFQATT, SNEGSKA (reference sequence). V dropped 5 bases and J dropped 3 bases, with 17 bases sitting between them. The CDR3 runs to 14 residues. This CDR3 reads CSAPLEGGDYEQYF. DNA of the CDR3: TGCAGTGCTCCCTTGGAGGGGGGTGACTACGAGCAGTACTTC.

The CDR3 DNA sequence: TGTGCCAGCAGCTTCGCTGGGAGGGGACAAGAGACCCAGTACTTC. It specifies CASSFAGRGQETQYF. This chain links TRBV7-9 with TRBJ2-5; 7 bases are shared with TRBD2. The CDR3 length is 15 residues. With 3 bases clipped from V and 2 bases from J, the junction kept 6 bases outside the gene matches. Per the germline V gene, CDR1 is SEHNR and CDR2 is FQNEAQ (reference sequence).

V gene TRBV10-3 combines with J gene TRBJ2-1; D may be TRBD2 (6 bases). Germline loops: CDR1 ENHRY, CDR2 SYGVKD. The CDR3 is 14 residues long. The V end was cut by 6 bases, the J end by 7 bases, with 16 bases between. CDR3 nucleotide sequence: TGTGCCATCAGGGCAGTAGCGGCCTTGAATGAGCAGTTCTTC. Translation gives CAIRAVAALNEQFF.

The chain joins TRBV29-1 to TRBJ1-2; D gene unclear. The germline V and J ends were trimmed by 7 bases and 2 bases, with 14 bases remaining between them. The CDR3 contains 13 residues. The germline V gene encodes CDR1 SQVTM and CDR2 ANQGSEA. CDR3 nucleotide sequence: TGCAGCGGGAGGACGAATTCGAACTATGGCTACACCTTC. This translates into CSGRTNSNYGYTF.

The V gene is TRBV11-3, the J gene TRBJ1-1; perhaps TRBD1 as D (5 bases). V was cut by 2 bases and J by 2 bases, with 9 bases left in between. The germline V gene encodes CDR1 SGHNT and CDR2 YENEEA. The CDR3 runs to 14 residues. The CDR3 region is CASSLFGGNTEAFF. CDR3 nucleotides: TGTGCCAGCAGCTTATTCGGGGGAAACACTGAAGCTTTCTTT.

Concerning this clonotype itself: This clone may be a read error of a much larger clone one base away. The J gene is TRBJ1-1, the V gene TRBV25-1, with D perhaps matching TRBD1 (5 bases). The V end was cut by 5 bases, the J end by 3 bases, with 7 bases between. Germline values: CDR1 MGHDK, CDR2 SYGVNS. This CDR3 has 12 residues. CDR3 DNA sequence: TGTGCCAGCAGTTGGGGGGACACTGAAGCTTTCTTT. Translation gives CASSWGDTEAFF. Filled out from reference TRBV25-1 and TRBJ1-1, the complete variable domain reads EADIYQTPRYLVIGTGKKITLECSQTMGHDKMYWYQQDPGMELHLIHYSYGVNSTEKGDLSSESTVSRIRTEHFPLTLESARPSHTSQYLCASSWGDTEAFFGQGTRLTVV.

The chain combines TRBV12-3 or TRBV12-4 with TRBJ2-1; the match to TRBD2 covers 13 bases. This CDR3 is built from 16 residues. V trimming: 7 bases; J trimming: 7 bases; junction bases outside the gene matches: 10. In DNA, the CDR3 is TGTGCCAGCAATCTACTAGCGGGGGGGCCGGATAATGAGCAGTTCTTC. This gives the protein CASNLLAGGPDNEQFF.

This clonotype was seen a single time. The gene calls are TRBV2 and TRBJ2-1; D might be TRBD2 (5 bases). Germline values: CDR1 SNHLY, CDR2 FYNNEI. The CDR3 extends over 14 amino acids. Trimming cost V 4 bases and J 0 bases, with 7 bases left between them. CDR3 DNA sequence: TGTGCCAGCAGTGCACTAGTCTCCTACAATGAGCAGTTCTTC. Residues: CASSALVSYNEQFF.

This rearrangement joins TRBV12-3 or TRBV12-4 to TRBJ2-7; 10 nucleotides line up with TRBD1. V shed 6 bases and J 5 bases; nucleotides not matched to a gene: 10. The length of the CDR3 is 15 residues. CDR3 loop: CASSRYGTGVDEQYF. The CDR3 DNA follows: TGTGCCAGCAGCAGATACGGGACAGGGGTCGACGAGCAGTACTTC.

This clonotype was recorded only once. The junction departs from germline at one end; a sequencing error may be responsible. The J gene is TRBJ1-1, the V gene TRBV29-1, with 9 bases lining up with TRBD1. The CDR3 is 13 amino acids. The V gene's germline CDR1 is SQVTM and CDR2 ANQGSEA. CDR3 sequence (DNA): TGCAGCGGAGACCAGACAGGGGGAACTGAAGATTTCTTT. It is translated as CSGDQTGGTEDFF.

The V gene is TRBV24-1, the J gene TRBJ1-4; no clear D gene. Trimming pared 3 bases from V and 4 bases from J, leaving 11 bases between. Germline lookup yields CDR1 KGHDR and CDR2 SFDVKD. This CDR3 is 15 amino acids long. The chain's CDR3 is CATSDASGVNEKLFF. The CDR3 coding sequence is TGTGCCACCAGTGATGCCAGTGGGGTTAATGAAAAACTGTTTTTT.

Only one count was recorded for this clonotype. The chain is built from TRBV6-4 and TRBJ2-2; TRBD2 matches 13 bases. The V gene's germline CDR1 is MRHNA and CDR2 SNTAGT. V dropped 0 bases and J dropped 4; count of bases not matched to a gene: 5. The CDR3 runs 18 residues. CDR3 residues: CASSDSGTSGEGTGELFF. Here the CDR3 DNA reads TGTGCCAGCAGTGACTCGGGGACTAGCGGGGAAGGCACCGGGGAGCTGTTTTTT.

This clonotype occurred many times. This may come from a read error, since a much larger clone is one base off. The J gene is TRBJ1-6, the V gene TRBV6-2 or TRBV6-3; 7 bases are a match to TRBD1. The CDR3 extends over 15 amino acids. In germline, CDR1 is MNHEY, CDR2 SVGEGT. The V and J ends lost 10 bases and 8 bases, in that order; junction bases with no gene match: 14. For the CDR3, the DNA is TGTGCCATCACCTCAGGGGGAATGGATCATTCACCCCTCCACTTT. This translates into CAITSGGMDHSPLHF.

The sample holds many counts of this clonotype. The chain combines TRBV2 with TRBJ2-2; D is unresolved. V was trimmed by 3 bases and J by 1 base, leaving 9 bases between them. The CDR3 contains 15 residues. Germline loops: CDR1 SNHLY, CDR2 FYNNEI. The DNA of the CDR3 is TGTGCCAGCAGTGAGGCGGCGGTGAACACCGGGGAGCTGTTTTTT. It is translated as CASSEAAVNTGELFF.